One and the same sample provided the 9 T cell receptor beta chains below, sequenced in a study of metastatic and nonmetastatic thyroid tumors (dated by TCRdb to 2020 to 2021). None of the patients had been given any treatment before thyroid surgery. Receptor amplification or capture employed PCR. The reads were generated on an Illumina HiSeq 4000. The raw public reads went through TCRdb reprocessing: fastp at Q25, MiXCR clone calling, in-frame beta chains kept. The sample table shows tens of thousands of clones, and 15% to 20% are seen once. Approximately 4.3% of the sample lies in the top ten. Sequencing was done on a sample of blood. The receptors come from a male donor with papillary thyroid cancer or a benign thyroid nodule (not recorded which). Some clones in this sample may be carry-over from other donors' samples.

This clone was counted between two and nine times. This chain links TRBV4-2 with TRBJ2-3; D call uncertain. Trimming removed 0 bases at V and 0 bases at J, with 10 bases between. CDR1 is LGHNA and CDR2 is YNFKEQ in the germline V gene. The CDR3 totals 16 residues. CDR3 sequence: CASSQEERPSTDTQYF. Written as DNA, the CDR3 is TGTGCCAGCAGCCAAGAGGAGCGTCCTAGCACAGATACGCAGTATTTT.

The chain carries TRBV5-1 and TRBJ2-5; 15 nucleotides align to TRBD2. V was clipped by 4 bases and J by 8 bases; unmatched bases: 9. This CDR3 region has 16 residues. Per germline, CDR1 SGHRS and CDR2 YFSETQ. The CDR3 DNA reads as TGCGCCAGCAGCATAGGGACTAGCGGGAGGTGCGATACCCAGTACTTC. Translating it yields CASSIGTSGRCDTQYF.

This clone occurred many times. The DNA of the CDR3 is TGTGCCACCAGCACACGACAGGGAGCAACTAATGAAAAACTGTTTTTT. This sequence encodes CATSTRQGATNEKLFF. V gene TRBV15 combines with J gene TRBJ1-4; 7 nucleotides agree with TRBD1. The junction had 5 bases not matched to a gene; V was cut back by 4 bases and J by 0 bases. The V gene's germline CDR1 is LNHNV and CDR2 YYDKDF (reference sequence). The CDR3 sequence is 16 residues long.

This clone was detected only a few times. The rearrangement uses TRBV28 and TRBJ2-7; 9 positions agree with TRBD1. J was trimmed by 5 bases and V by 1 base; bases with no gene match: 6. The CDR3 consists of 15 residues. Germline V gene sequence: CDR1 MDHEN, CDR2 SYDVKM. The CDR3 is CASSLLTGGRNEQYF. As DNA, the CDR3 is TGTGCCAGCAGTTTATTGACAGGGGGAAGGAACGAGCAGTACTTC.

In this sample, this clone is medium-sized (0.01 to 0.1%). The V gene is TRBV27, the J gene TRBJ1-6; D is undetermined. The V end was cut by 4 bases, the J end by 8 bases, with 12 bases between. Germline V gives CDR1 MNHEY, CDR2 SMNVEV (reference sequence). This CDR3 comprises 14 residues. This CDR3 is CASSSRSFDSPLHF. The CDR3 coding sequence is TGTGCCAGCAGTTCTCGGTCATTCGATTCACCCCTCCACTTT.

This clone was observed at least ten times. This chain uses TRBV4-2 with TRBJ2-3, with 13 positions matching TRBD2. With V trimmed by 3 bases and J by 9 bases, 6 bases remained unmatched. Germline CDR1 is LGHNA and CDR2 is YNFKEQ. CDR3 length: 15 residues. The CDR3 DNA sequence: TGTGCCAGCAGCCAGAGACTAGCGGGAGGAGAGACGCAGTATTTT. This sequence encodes CASSQRLAGGETQYF.

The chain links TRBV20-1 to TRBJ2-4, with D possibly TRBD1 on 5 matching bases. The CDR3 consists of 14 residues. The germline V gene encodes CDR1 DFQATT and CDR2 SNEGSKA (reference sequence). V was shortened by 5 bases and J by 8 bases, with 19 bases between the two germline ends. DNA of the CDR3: TGCAGTGCTTACGGAGTACAGGCACACGACATTCAGTACTTC. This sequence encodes CSAYGVQAHDIQYF.

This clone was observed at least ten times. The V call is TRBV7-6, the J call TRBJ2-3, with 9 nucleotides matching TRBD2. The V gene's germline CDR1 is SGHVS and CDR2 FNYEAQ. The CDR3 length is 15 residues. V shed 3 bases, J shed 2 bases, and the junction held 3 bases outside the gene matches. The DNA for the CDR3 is TGTGCCAGCAGCTTTCGCGGGAGGGACACAGATACGCAGTATTTT. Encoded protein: CASSFRGRDTDTQYF.

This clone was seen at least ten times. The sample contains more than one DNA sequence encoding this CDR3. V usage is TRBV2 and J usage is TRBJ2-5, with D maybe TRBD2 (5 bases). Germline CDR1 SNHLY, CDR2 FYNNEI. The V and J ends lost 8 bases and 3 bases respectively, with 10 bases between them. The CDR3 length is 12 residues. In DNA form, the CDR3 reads TGTGCCAGCGCGTACGGGGAAGAGACCCAGTACTTC. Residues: CASAYGEETQYF.